Listed below are T cell receptor beta chains from one sample, sequenced in a study of human T cells and chemical hapten exposure. A single record per CDR3 protein comes from TCRdb applying MiXCR to the RACE reads. The repertoire holds 65,000 or so distinct CDR3 sequences, with roughly 6.1% as singletons. Sequenced: whole blood. All receptors come from a female donor in good health. Some clones in this sample may be carry-over from other donors' samples. Both conserved end residues are part of each CDR3. The D gene is left open where the match is weak. Size is omitted from some rows. Given values are once, few, many or a class for expanded clones.

J gene: TRBJ2-7
clone size: many
V gene: TRBV25-1
D gene: TRBD1
CDR3 DNA: TGTGCCAGCAGTGAATGGACAGGGGGCCACGAGCAGTACTTC
CDR3 protein: CASSEWTGGHEQYF

J gene: TRBJ2-7
clone size: few
V gene: TRBV4-1
D gene: -
CDR3 DNA: TGCGCCAGCAGCTTTGGGCGGGGAAGCTCCTACGAGCAGTACTTC
CDR3 protein: CASSFGRGSSYEQYF

J gene: TRBJ2-2
clone size: few
V gene: TRBV11-1
D gene: -
CDR3 DNA: TGTGCCAGCAGCCCTAATGGCGTCATTCCCGGGGAGCTGTTTTTT
CDR3 protein: CASSPNGVIPGELFF

J gene: TRBJ2-1
clone size: -
V gene: TRBV20-1
D gene: TRBD2
CDR3 DNA: TGCAGTGCTAGAGATACCACCCGGTGGCTAGCGGGAGGGCCTAGGGTTGAGCAGTTCTTC
CDR3 protein: CSARDTTRWLAGGPRVEQFF

J gene: TRBJ1-5
clone size: many
V gene: TRBV6-2/TRBV6-3
D gene: TRBD1
CDR3 DNA: TGTGCCAGCAGTGGGACAGGGAGAACGAGCAATCAGCCCCAGCATTTT
CDR3 protein: CASSGTGRTSNQPQHF

J gene: TRBJ1-5
clone size: many
V gene: TRBV6-2/TRBV6-3
D gene: -
CDR3 DNA: TGTGCCATTTCGACAGCCAAGCTCAATCAGCCCCAGCATTTT
CDR3 protein: CAISTAKLNQPQHF

J gene: TRBJ1-3
clone size: few
V gene: TRBV7-6
D gene: TRBD1
CDR3 DNA: TGTGCCAGCAGCTTAGACTTCGACAGGGGGAACTCTGGAAACACCATATATTTT
CDR3 protein: CASSLDFDRGNSGNTIYF

J gene: TRBJ2-3
clone size: many
V gene: TRBV3-1
D gene: -
CDR3 DNA: TGTGCCAGCAGCCTGTCCAGGGCCAGCACAGATACGCAGTATTTT
CDR3 protein: CASSLSRASTDTQYF

J gene: TRBJ1-5
clone size: -
V gene: TRBV6-1
D gene: -
CDR3 DNA: TGTGCCAGCAGTTATAGCAATCAGCCCCAGAATTTT
CDR3 protein: CASSYSNQPQNF

J gene: TRBJ2-3
clone size: -
V gene: TRBV2
D gene: -
CDR3 DNA: TGTGCCAGTCTCTTGGGCGGGTACACAGATACGCAGTATTTT
CDR3 protein: CASLLGGYTDTQYF

J gene: TRBJ2-4
clone size: -
V gene: TRBV10-1
D gene: TRBD2
CDR3 DNA: TGCGCCAGCAGTGAGTCGACGGCGGGAGGGGCAAACATTCAGTACTTC
CDR3 protein: CASSESTAGGANIQYF

J gene: TRBJ2-4
clone size: many
V gene: TRBV21-1
D gene: -
CDR3 DNA: TGTGCCAGCAGCAAGTCCCAAACGACAGGGATTGATAAAAACATTCAGTACTTC
CDR3 protein: CASSKSQTTGIDKNIQYF

J gene: TRBJ1-4
clone size: many
V gene: TRBV5-1
D gene: -
CDR3 DNA: TGCGCCAGCAGCTTGAGTGGAATAGATGAAAAACTGTTTTTT
CDR3 protein: CASSLSGIDEKLFF

J gene: TRBJ1-6
clone size: -
V gene: TRBV20-1
D gene: -
CDR3 DNA: TGCAGTGCTAGCCACAGTAACTATAATTCACCCCTCCACTTT
CDR3 protein: CSASHSNYNSPLHF

J gene: TRBJ2-7
clone size: few
V gene: TRBV11-1
D gene: TRBD2
CDR3 DNA: TGTGCCAGCAGCTTCGGACTAGCGGGATCTCACTACGAGCAGTACTTC
CDR3 protein: CASSFGLAGSHYEQYF

J gene: TRBJ1-1
clone size: many
V gene: TRBV2
D gene: TRBD1
CDR3 DNA: TGTGCCAGCAGGCTACAGGGGGCAGGGACTGAAGCTTTCTTT
CDR3 protein: CASRLQGAGTEAFF

J gene: TRBJ2-7
clone size: many
V gene: TRBV9
D gene: TRBD2
CDR3 DNA: TGTGCCAGCAGCGGCTCCCATAGCGGGAGGGTTGACGAGCAGTACTTC
CDR3 protein: CASSGSHSGRVDEQYF

J gene: TRBJ2-1
clone size: -
V gene: TRBV4-3
D gene: TRBD2
CDR3 DNA: TGCGCCAGCAGCCATAGACTCACTAGCGGCTATATTTACAATGAGCAGTTCTTC
CDR3 protein: CASSHRLTSGYIYNEQFF

J gene: TRBJ2-3
clone size: many
V gene: TRBV5-5
D gene: TRBD2
CDR3 DNA: TGTGCCAGCAGCTTGCGAGCGGAGTTAGCGGGTTCCACAGATACGCAGTATTTT
CDR3 protein: CASSLRAELAGSTDTQYF

J gene: TRBJ1-1
clone size: -
V gene: TRBV11-2
D gene: TRBD1
CDR3 DNA: TGTGCCAGCAGCGTGGGACAGGGAAACTTTATGAACACTGAAGCTTTCTTT
CDR3 protein: CASSVGQGNFMNTEAFF

J gene: TRBJ2-7
clone size: few
V gene: TRBV18
D gene: -
CDR3 DNA: TGTGCCAGCTCACGAGAGGGACTCTCCTACGAGCAGTACTTC
CDR3 protein: CASSREGLSYEQYF

J gene: TRBJ1-1
clone size: many
V gene: TRBV5-1
D gene: -
CDR3 DNA: TGCGCCAGCAGCTTGGATACGGAGAACACTGAAGCTTTCTTT
CDR3 protein: CASSLDTENTEAFF

J gene: TRBJ2-5
clone size: many
V gene: TRBV7-9
D gene: -
CDR3 DNA: TGTGCCAGCAGCTTGGACTTAAAAGAGACCCAGTACTTC
CDR3 protein: CASSLDLKETQYF

J gene: TRBJ2-3
clone size: many
V gene: TRBV9
D gene: -
CDR3 DNA: TGTGCCAGCAGCGTAGTGGCCACTATCGGCGGGATCGCAGATACGCAGTATTTT
CDR3 protein: CASSVVATIGGIADTQYF

J gene: TRBJ1-1
clone size: -
V gene: TRBV29-1
D gene: -
CDR3 DNA: TGCAGCGTTGGGCAAATGAACACTGAAGCTTTCTTT
CDR3 protein: CSVGQMNTEAFF

J gene: TRBJ2-1
clone size: -
V gene: TRBV30
D gene: -
CDR3 DNA: TGTGCCTGGAGTGCCGCTCGGATCGGGGATGAGCAGTTCTTC
CDR3 protein: CAWSAARIGDEQFF

J gene: TRBJ2-3
clone size: -
V gene: TRBV7-3
D gene: -
CDR3 DNA: TGTGCCAGCAGCTTATATGGCGGGGGCACAGATACGCAGTATTTT
CDR3 protein: CASSLYGGGTDTQYF

J gene: TRBJ1-4
clone size: many
V gene: TRBV27
D gene: -
CDR3 DNA: TGTGCCAGCAGTTTAAAGAGGGCAGGAGAACTGTTTTTT
CDR3 protein: CASSLKRAGELFF

J gene: TRBJ1-4
clone size: many
V gene: TRBV4-2
D gene: TRBD1
CDR3 DNA: TGTGCCAGCAGCCGCACCCAACAGGACAGGGTTGAAAAACTGTTTTTT
CDR3 protein: CASSRTQQDRVEKLFF

J gene: TRBJ2-7
clone size: -
V gene: TRBV9
D gene: -
CDR3 DNA: TGTGCCAGCAGCGTAGGTCCCATGAGGGAGCAGTACTTC
CDR3 protein: CASSVGPMREQYF

J gene: TRBJ2-7
clone size: many
V gene: TRBV20-1
D gene: -
CDR3 DNA: TGCAGTGCGAAGACGCGGACTACAACCTACGAGCAGTACTTC
CDR3 protein: CSAKTRTTTYEQYF

J gene: TRBJ1-6
clone size: many
V gene: TRBV12-5
D gene: -
CDR3 DNA: TGTGCTAGTGGTTTCGGACAGCCTAATTCACCCCTCCACTTT
CDR3 protein: CASGFGQPNSPLHF

J gene: TRBJ1-2
clone size: many
V gene: TRBV24-1
D gene: TRBD1
CDR3 DNA: TGTGCCACCAGTGATTTGGACAGGGGCTATGGCTACACCTTC
CDR3 protein: CATSDLDRGYGYTF

J gene: TRBJ2-5
clone size: many
V gene: TRBV29-1
D gene: -
CDR3 DNA: TGCAGCGCTTACGCGGGGTCGGGACAAGAGACCCAGTACTTC
CDR3 protein: CSAYAGSGQETQYF

J gene: TRBJ1-5
clone size: -
V gene: TRBV10-3
D gene: -
CDR3 DNA: TGTGCCATCAGCGGGACCGCTAATCAGCCCCAGCATTTT
CDR3 protein: CAISGTANQPQHF

J gene: TRBJ2-1
clone size: -
V gene: TRBV9
D gene: -
CDR3 DNA: TGTGCCAGCAGCCCTAAGGGGATATCATCGAACAATGAGCAGTTCTTC
CDR3 protein: CASSPKGISSNNEQFF

J gene: TRBJ1-5
clone size: -
V gene: TRBV7-2
D gene: -
CDR3 DNA: TGTGCCAGCAGCTTTAGTCAGAATCAGCCCCAGCATTTT
CDR3 protein: CASSFSQNQPQHF

J gene: TRBJ2-7
clone size: many
V gene: TRBV11-2
D gene: -
CDR3 DNA: TGTGCCAGCAGCCCGACGTCTGGTTGGTACGAGCAGTACTTC
CDR3 protein: CASSPTSGWYEQYF

J gene: TRBJ2-3
clone size: many
V gene: TRBV6-4
D gene: TRBD1
CDR3 DNA: TGTGCCAGCAGTGGGACAGGGGGCACAGATACGCAGTATTTT
CDR3 protein: CASSGTGGTDTQYF

J gene: TRBJ2-1
clone size: -
V gene: TRBV7-8
D gene: TRBD2
CDR3 DNA: TGTGCCAGCAGCTTGGGGACTAGCGGGAGGGGTGAGCAGTTCTTC
CDR3 protein: CASSLGTSGRGEQFF

J gene: TRBJ2-1
clone size: few
V gene: TRBV28
D gene: -
CDR3 DNA: TGTGCCAGCAGTAGGGGGGGGGTTGGCTCCTACAATGAGCAGTTCTTC
CDR3 protein: CASSRGGVGSYNEQFF

J gene: TRBJ2-2
clone size: few
V gene: TRBV5-1
D gene: TRBD2
CDR3 DNA: TGCGCCAGCAGCTTGCCGGGGACTAGCGGGAATACCGGGGAGCTGTTTTTT
CDR3 protein: CASSLPGTSGNTGELFF